The rows below give T cell receptor beta chains drawn from one sample of a study of tumor-infiltrating lymphocytes in localized non-small cell lung cancer. The method was immunoSEQ multiplex PCR; TCRdb's version includes in-frame clones alone and lacks a portion of them. The data show over 10,000 clones, roughly four fifths seen once. Sequencing input: uninvolved lung tissue not adjacent to the tumor. The receptors were gathered from a human donor with non-small cell lung cancer. The CDR3 runs from the conserved cysteine through the conserved F or W. D genes are given only for firm matches. Some rows mark clone size as missing; the rest say once, few, many or name a class of expanded clone.

V	D	size	J	CDR3	DNA
TRBV28	TRBD1	-	TRBJ1-2	CASSSGTATNYGYTF	TGTGCCAGCAGCAGCGGGACAGCCACTAACTATGGCTACACCTTC
TRBV7-6	TRBD2	few	TRBJ2-1	CASSGDSGTSGYRSYNEQFF	TGTGCCAGCAGCGGCGACTCCGGGACTAGCGGATATCGCTCCTACAATGAGCAGTTCTTC
TRBV2	TRBD2	once	TRBJ2-4	CASRRTSGSSNIQYF	TGTGCCAGCAGACGGACTAGCGGGAGTAGTAACATTCAGTACTTC
TRBV11-3	TRBD2	-	TRBJ2-3	CASSSTGTRWAGADTQYF	TGTGCCAGCAGCTCTACCGGGACTAGATGGGCAGGGGCAGATACGCAGTATTTT
TRBV5-1	-	-	TRBJ2-2	CASRNTGTTGELFF	TGCGCCAGCAGGAATACAGGAACCACCGGGGAGCTGTTTTTT
TRBV28	-	-	TRBJ2-3	CASSEAIYGADTQYF	TGTGCCAGCAGTGAAGCTATTTATGGTGCAGATACGCAGTATTTT
TRBV19	TRBD1	-	TRBJ2-5	CASSTGTERRETQYF	TGTGCCAGTAGTACAGGGACAGAGAGGCGGGAGACCCAGTACTTC
TRBV11-3	TRBD1	once	TRBJ1-1	CASSSGQGLREAFF	TGTGCCAGCAGCTCGGGACAGGGATTAAGAGAAGCTTTCTTT
TRBV13	-	-	TRBJ2-1	CASSLGLTAGLDNEQFF	TGTGCCAGCAGCTTAGGCCTAACGGCTGGGTTAGACAATGAGCAGTTCTTC
TRBV4-1	-	-	TRBJ2-5	CASSQVGSETQYF	TGCGCCAGCAGCCAAGTGGGTTCAGAGACCCAGTACTTC
TRBV29-1	-	-	TRBJ2-7	CSVEVERALPPYEQYF	TGCAGCGTTGAAGTGGAGCGGGCCTTGCCGCCGTACGAGCAGTACTTC
TRBV10-3	-	-	TRBJ1-1	CAISEGRAGTEAFF	TGTGCCATCAGTGAGGGCAGGGCGGGGACTGAAGCTTTCTTT
TRBV28	-	-	TRBJ2-7	CASSPRQTSYEQYF	TGTGCCAGCAGTCCGAGACAGACCTCCTACGAGCAGTACTTC
TRBV7-6	TRBD2	-	TRBJ2-1	CASSLAQTSDEQFF	TGTGCCAGCAGCTTAGCGCAAACTAGCGATGAGCAGTTCTTC
TRBV5-5	TRBD1	-	TRBJ1-2	CASSFPTGVGGYTF	TGTGCCAGCAGCTTTCCTACAGGGGTCGGGGGCTACACCTTC
TRBV6-5	-	-	TRBJ1-5	CASSRGRGDQPQHF	TGTGCCAGCAGCCGCGGGAGGGGGGATCAGCCCCAGCATTTT
TRBV5-1	-	-	TRBJ2-7	CASSEAPRSYEQYF	TGCGCCAGCAGCGAGGCCCCACGCTCCTACGAGCAGTACTTC
TRBV5-1	-	-	TRBJ2-2	CASREQVSSGELFF	TGCGCCAGCAGGGAACAGGTCTCGTCCGGGGAGCTGTTTTTT
TRBV14	-	-	TRBJ2-7	CASSPGRGTVEQYF	TGTGCCAGCAGCCCCGGGCGGGGGACAGTTGAGCAGTACTTC
TRBV21-1	-	-	TRBJ1-1	CASSSYTEENTEAFF	TGTGCCAGCAGCTCATACACGGAAGAGAACACTGAAGCTTTCTTT
TRBV28	-	-	TRBJ1-4	CASSLQSGTSNGKLFF	TGTGCCAGCAGTTTACAGTCCGGGACCAGTAACGGAAAACTGTTTTTT
TRBV7-8	-	-	TRBJ2-7	CASSLAIGLLSNEQYF	TGTGCCAGCAGCTTAGCGATTGGTTTACTTTCAAACGAGCAGTACTTC
TRBV7-2	-	-	TRBJ2-2	CASSLYRNTGELFF	TGTGCCAGCAGCTTATATCGTAACACCGGGGAGCTGTTTTTT
TRBV7-9	-	-	TRBJ2-3	CASSLAANTDTQYF	TGTGCCAGCAGCTTAGCGGCAAACACAGATACGCAGTATTTT
TRBV5-5	-	few	TRBJ2-5	CASSLNGQQETQYF	TGTGCCAGCAGCTTGAACGGACAGCAAGAGACCCAGTACTTC
TRBV7-9	-	-	TRBJ2-1	CASSLQGIDEQFF	TGTGCCAGCAGCTTACAGGGAATTGATGAGCAGTTCTTC
TRBV19	-	-	TRBJ1-5	CASSSRQVVNQPQHF	TGTGCCAGTAGTTCCCGACAGGTAGTAAATCAGCCCCAGCATTTT
TRBV27	TRBD2	-	TRBJ2-7	CASSSITGLAGGYEQYF	TGTGCCAGCAGTTCGATAACGGGACTAGCGGGGGGCTACGAGCAGTACTTC
TRBV7-2	-	-	TRBJ1-4	CASSLNRVNEKLFF	TGTGCCAGCAGCTTAAACAGGGTTAATGAAAAACTGTTTTTT
TRBV9	TRBD2	-	TRBJ2-5	CASSVTGLASETQYF	TGTGCCAGCAGCGTAACCGGACTAGCGTCAGAGACCCAGTACTTC
TRBV28	-	-	TRBJ2-1	CASRGTSYNEQFF	TGTGCCAGCAGGGGAACGTCCTACAATGAGCAGTTCTTC
TRBV19	-	-	TRBJ2-1	CASSIEVAGEQFF	TGTGCCAGTAGTATAGAAGTCGCTGGGGAGCAGTTCTTC
TRBV20-1	-	-	TRBJ2-7	CSAPQGYEQYF	TGCAGTGCTCCACAGGGCTACGAGCAGTACTTC
TRBV5-1	TRBD1	-	TRBJ1-2	CASRQGSSYGYTF	TGCGCCAGCAGACAGGGGTCTAGCTATGGCTACACCTTC
TRBV19	-	-	TRBJ1-2	CASARRTNYGYTF	TGTGCCAGTGCGAGGAGGACGAACTATGGCTACACCTTC
TRBV6-6	-	-	TRBJ2-1	CASSAIRGGEQFF	TGTGCCAGCAGTGCAATAAGGGGGGGTGAGCAGTTCTTC
TRBV21-1	-	-	TRBJ1-6	CASTRWNSPLHF	TGTGCCAGCACACGATGGAATTCACCCCTCCACTTT
TRBV7-2	-	-	TRBJ2-7	CASSARVPGHPVHF	TGTGCCAGCAGCGCCAGGGTTCCGGGACACCCAGTACACTTC
TRBV6-1	-	-	TRBJ1-6	CASRTAINSPLHF	TGTGCCAGTCGGACAGCTATCAATTCACCCCTCCACTTT
TRBV2	-	-	TRBJ2-2	CASSAGQTNTGELFF	TGTGCCAGCAGTGCTGGACAGACGAACACCGGGGAGCTGTTTTTT
TRBV5-6	-	once	TRBJ1-4	CASTLPARDEKLFF	TGTGCCAGCACCTTACCCGCACGGGATGAAAAACTGTTTTTT
TRBV11-1	TRBD2	-	TRBJ2-5	CASREGWQETQYF	TGTGCCAGCCGGGAGGGGTGGCAAGAGACCCAGTACTTC
TRBV30	-	-	TRBJ1-6	CAWKGRDNSPLHF	TGTGCCTGGAAAGGTCGGGATAATTCACCCCTCCACTTT
TRBV7-2	-	-	TRBJ1-5	CASSRAGPNQPQHF	TGTGCCAGCAGCAGGGCGGGGCCTAATCAGCCCCAGCATTTT
TRBV19	-	-	TRBJ1-2	CASSTQGSQVYGYTF	TGTGCCAGTAGTACCCAGGGGTCCCAGGTATATGGCTACACCTTC
TRBV7-9	TRBD1	few	TRBJ1-1	CASSQQGATEAFF	TGTGCCAGCAGTCAACAGGGGGCAACTGAAGCTTTCTTT
TRBV5-1	TRBD1	-	TRBJ1-4	CASSLTGVPSNEKLFF	TGCGCCAGCAGCTTGACAGGGGTCCCGTCTAATGAAAAACTGTTTTTT
TRBV7-9	-	-	TRBJ2-3	CASSLVVDYTDTQYF	TGTGCCAGCAGCTTAGTTGTGGACTACACAGATACGCAGTATTTT
TRBV5-1	TRBD1	medium-sized	TRBJ1-2	CASSLEAGQGVGYTF	TGCGCCAGCAGCTTGGAAGCGGGACAGGGGGTGGGCTACACCTTC
TRBV9	-	few	TRBJ1-1	CASSTTGQLNTEAFF	TGTGCCAGCAGCACTACCGGGCAGCTTAACACTGAAGCTTTCTTT
TRBV4-3	-	-	TRBJ1-2	CASSQDWPADYGYTF	TGCGCCAGCAGCCAAGATTGGCCCGCTGACTATGGCTACACCTTC